These 21 T cell receptor beta chains originate from one sample sequenced in a study of T cell changes during pregnancy in multiple sclerosis. Generated by immunoSEQ multiplex PCR, the TCRdb table keeps only in-frame clones and is missing some. The data show tens of thousands of clones, with about 90% seen just once and roughly 1.4% held by the top ten. This sample comprised peripheral blood, obtained before pregnancy. The source of these receptors is a female donor with multiple sclerosis, enrolled in a pregnancy study.

The CDR3 sequence is CASSPRDYNSPLHF. The CDR3 DNA reads as TGTGCCAGCAGTCCCCGGGACTATAATTCACCCCTCCACTTT. This sequence joins TRBV27 and TRBJ1-6; no firm D call. Trimming cost V 5 bases and J 3 bases, with 8 bases left between them. The CDR3 covers 14 residues. Germline V gives CDR1 MNHEY, CDR2 SMNVEV (reference sequence).

The J gene is TRBJ2-3, the V gene TRBV4-1; TRBD2 matches 7 bases. The CDR3 extends over 17 amino acids. J gave up 4 bases and V 1 base, and 11 bases lay outside the gene matches. From germline, CDR1 is MGHRA and CDR2 YSYEKL. This CDR3 is CASSQVPTTRGADTQYF. In DNA form, the CDR3 reads TGCGCCAGCAGCCAAGTTCCCACGACCCGGGGGGCAGATACGCAGTATTTT.

J is TRBJ2-2 and V is TRBV9; 10 positions match TRBD1. Germline V CDR1 and CDR2: SGDLS, YYNGEE. Unmatched junction bases numbered 6, after V lost 0 bases and J lost 7 bases. The CDR3 totals 16 residues. The CDR3 spells CASSVGGTGVFGELFF. CDR3 nucleotides: TGTGCCAGCAGCGTAGGAGGGACAGGGGTATTCGGGGAGCTGTTTTTT.

The chain joins TRBV27 to TRBJ1-1, with a tentative D call TRBD1 (5 bases). The CDR3 covers 14 residues. Deletions cut 5 bases from V and 6 bases from J, with 16 bases between. Germline CDR1 is MNHEY and CDR2 is SMNVEV (reference sequence). The CDR3 reads CASSPWGREAEAFF. The CDR3 DNA is TGTGCCAGCAGTCCCTGGGGACGGGAGGCTGAAGCTTTCTTT.

The chain combines TRBV6-1 with TRBJ2-1; a possible D gene is TRBD2 (6 bases). Trimming removed 8 bases from V and 5 bases from J, with 19 bases in between. Germline CDR1 MNHNS, CDR2 SASEGT. There are 15 residues in the CDR3. The CDR3 is CASGGWAGSNNEQFF. The CDR3 DNA follows: TGTGCCAGCGGGGGTTGGGCGGGGAGTAACAATGAGCAGTTCTTC.

The chain links TRBV11-2 to TRBJ2-5, with 10 bases that match TRBD2. Losses at the gene ends were 5 bases for V and 3 bases for J; bases not matched to a gene: 6. This CDR3 has 15 amino acids. CDR1 is SGHAT, CDR2 FQNNGV, per germline. CDR3 in amino acids: CASSLGLAGEETQYF. The CDR3 DNA follows: TGTGCCAGCAGCCTCGGCCTAGCGGGGGAAGAGACCCAGTACTTC. The full variable domain, rest sourced from reference TRBV11-2 and TRBJ2-5, is EAGVAQSPRYKIIEKRQSVAFWCNPISGHATLYWYQQILGQGPKLLIQFQNNGVVDDSQLPKDRFSAERLKGVDSTLKIQPAKLEDSAVYLCASSLGLAGEETQYFGPGTRLLVL.

This rearrangement joins TRBV27 to TRBJ1-1, with D tentatively TRBD1 (6 bases). This CDR3 is 15 amino acids long. Between the trimmed V and J ends, which lost 1 base and 0 bases, there was a span of 9 bases. In germline, CDR1 is MNHEY, CDR2 SMNVEV (reference sequence). CDR3 coding DNA: TGTGCCAGCAGTTTATGGGGGCAGATGAACACTGAAGCTTTCTTT. Translating it yields CASSLWGQMNTEAFF.

The chain combines TRBV10-2 with TRBJ1-4; 10 positions match TRBD1. The CDR3 loop spans 14 amino acids. Germline CDR1 reads WSHSY; CDR2 reads SAAADI. V shed 8 bases, J shed 8 bases, and the junction held 8 bases outside the gene matches. The CDR3 spells CASGRTGGREKLFF. The DNA of the CDR3 is TGCGCCAGCGGGAGGACAGGGGGTAGAGAAAAACTGTTTTTT.

The chain has TRBV5-1 and TRBJ2-7; TRBD1 matches 8 bases. Germline V gene sequence: CDR1 SGHRS, CDR2 YFSETQ. V was pared by 4 bases and J by 7 bases, with 16 bases of the junction left unmatched. CDR3 length: 16 residues. For the CDR3, the DNA is TGCGCCAGCAGCGTACGTCCAGGACAGGGCTCGGGGGAGCAGTACTTC. Translating it yields CASSVRPGQGSGEQYF.

The V gene is TRBV5-8, the J gene TRBJ2-6; 12 bases agree with TRBD2. J was trimmed by 0 bases and V by 4 bases; bases with no gene match: 5. The CDR3 extends over 18 amino acids. Germline lookup yields CDR1 SGHTS and CDR2 YDEGEE. The CDR3 loop reads CASSVTSGGLSGANVLTF. CDR3 sequence (DNA): TGTGCCAGCAGCGTGACTAGCGGGGGCCTCTCTGGGGCCAACGTCCTGACTTTC.

The V and J genes are TRBV29-1 and TRBJ2-1, with TRBD2 matching over 11 bases. The CDR3 runs 17 residues. Germline V gene sequence: CDR1 SQVTM, CDR2 ANQGSEA. V was pared by 3 bases and J by 3 bases, with 10 bases of the junction left unmatched. CDR3 bases: TGCAGCGTTGATCAAGCCACTCTAGCGGGGGGCTACAATGAGCAGTTCTTC. It codes for CSVDQATLAGGYNEQFF.

This clone was detected only once. The chain couples TRBV9 to TRBJ1-4; 7 bases fit TRBD1. Germline values: CDR1 SGDLS, CDR2 YYNGEE. This CDR3 is built from 14 residues. V shed 3 bases and J 6 bases; nucleotides not matched to a gene: 5. The CDR3 DNA follows: TGTGCCAGCAGCGCGACAGGGTTGCATGAAAAACTGTTTTTT. Its translation is CASSATGLHEKLFF.

The chain's CDR3 is CASSPHVENTEAFF. The CDR3 DNA reads TGTGCCAGCAGCCCTCACGTAGAGAACACTGAAGCTTTCTTT. The chain uses TRBV9 and TRBJ1-1, with D unresolved. This CDR3 has 14 amino acids. Between the trimmed V and J ends, which lost 4 bases and 1 base, there was a span of 11 bases. Germline CDR1 reads SGDLS; CDR2 reads YYNGEE.

This clone has only one observation. In nucleotides, the CDR3 is TGTGCCACCAGCCCGCGGACAGGGACCCAAGAGACCCAGTACTTC. Protein sequence: CATSPRTGTQETQYF. The J gene is TRBJ2-5, the V gene TRBV15, with 8 positions matching TRBD1. The CDR3 covers 15 residues. The junction had 6 bases not matched to a gene; V was cut back by 5 bases and J by 1 base. Germline V gene data show CDR1 as LNHNV and CDR2 as YYDKDF (reference sequence).

V is TRBV27 and J is TRBJ2-1; 9 bases align to TRBD1. The J segment lost 3 bases and the V segment lost 7 bases, leaving 7 bases of the junction unmatched. Germline loops: CDR1 MNHEY, CDR2 SMNVEV (reference sequence). The CDR3 contains 15 residues. CDR3: CASTTRDRVYNEQFF. CDR3 in DNA: TGTGCCAGCACGACCCGGGACAGGGTCTACAATGAGCAGTTCTTC.

The chain is built from TRBV19 and TRBJ1-1; a possible D gene is TRBD1 (5 bases). The CDR3 loop spans 15 amino acids. Germline CDR1 is LNHDA and CDR2 is SQIVND (reference sequence). V lost 2 bases to trimming and J lost 5 bases, with 15 bases between them. The CDR3 sequence: CASSIQAGRRTEAFF. CDR3 DNA: TGTGCCAGTAGTATACAGGCAGGGCGACGAACTGAAGCTTTCTTT.

The chain has TRBV5-1 and TRBJ2-3, with TRBD1 matching 7 bases. The V gene's germline CDR1 is SGHRS and CDR2 YFSETQ. The CDR3 spans 14 residues. V lost 0 bases to trimming and J lost 5 bases; unmatched junction nucleotides: 3. In DNA, the CDR3 is TGCGCCAGCAGCTTGGGACAGGGTAGAGATACGCAGTATTTT. Translated: CASSLGQGRDTQYF.

The chain uses TRBV5-1 and TRBJ2-1; 7 bases are a match to TRBD2. Trimming removed 1 base from V and 7 bases from J; junction bases left unmatched: 8. This CDR3 comprises 15 residues. From germline, CDR1 is SGHRS and CDR2 YFSETQ. Here the CDR3 DNA reads TGCGCCAGCAGCTTGCAGGTGGGGGGGAGTAATGAGCAGTTCTTC. Translating gives CASSLQVGGSNEQFF.

This chain links TRBV6-5 with TRBJ1-3; 8 bases map to TRBD1. Germline V lookup: CDR1 MNHEY, CDR2 SVGAGI. The length of the CDR3 is 15 residues. V dropped 6 bases and J dropped 2; count of bases not matched to a gene: 6. CDR3 protein: CASRNTGGAGNTIYF. CDR3 in DNA: TGTGCCAGCAGAAACACAGGGGGGGCTGGAAACACCATATATTTT.

This chain connects TRBV6-1 to TRBJ1-1; 7 bases match TRBD1. Germline CDR1 is MNHNS and CDR2 is SASEGT. This CDR3 contains 15 residues. V was clipped by 5 bases and J by 0 bases; unmatched bases: 6. Here the CDR3 DNA reads TGTGCCAGCAGTCCGGGGACAGCCATGAACACTGAAGCTTTCTTT. Residues: CASSPGTAMNTEAFF.

This clone has just a few counts. The chain links TRBV19 to TRBJ1-1, with D maybe TRBD1 (6 bases). The CDR3 sequence is 12 residues long. Germline CDR1 and CDR2: LNHDA and SQIVND (reference sequence). With 8 bases removed from V and 1 base from J, the gap between germline ends came to 8 bases. CDR3 region: CASGQTNTEAFF. In DNA form, the CDR3 reads TGTGCCAGTGGACAGACGAACACTGAAGCTTTCTTT.